This section outlines one T cell receptor (beta chain) sequence together with its context. Its target is unknown. The source of the sample is a study of blood T cells in healthy people across ages. Study results and limitations: Possibly, changes in expanded clonotypes were confounded because donor CMV status was unknown. Naive CD4+ cells and diversity were both higher in long-lived donors than in aged donors.

The authors ran a second PCR of roughly 6 to 12 cycles using a sample-barcoded 5' primer and a J-beta primer mix. TCRdb redid the calling of the 5' RACE reads with MiXCR, one entry per CDR3 protein. The sample has around 600,000 distinct CDR3 sequences, around half seen once. Input material: blood. The TCR comes from a man at least 80 years old in good health.

The CDR3 region is CAREPGSSYNEQFF. The CDR3 DNA reads as TGTGCCAGGGAACCGGGGAGCTCCTACAATGAGCAGTTCTTC. The gene calls are TRBV7-9 and TRBJ2-1; D is possibly TRBD2 (5 bases). V was cut by 9 bases and J by 0 bases, with 12 bases left in between. This CDR3 is built from 14 residues. Germline CDR1 SEHNR, CDR2 FQNEAQ (reference sequence).